A single sample gave rise to the 5 T cell receptor beta chains below, sequenced in a study of blood T cell repertoires in COVID-19. Assay used: immunoSEQ multiplex PCR; TCRdb lists only in-frame clones, some missing. The sample includes under 170,000 clones, roughly 87% of them seen just once. The sequenced sample consisted of peripheral blood. Receptors were obtained from a woman aged 60-70 years with active or convalescent COVID-19.

The chain couples TRBV18 to TRBJ1-2, with 8 bases matching TRBD1. Germline V gene sequence: CDR1 KGHSH, CDR2 LQKENI. Germline trimming cut 6 bases from V and 2 bases from J; bases unmatched to any gene: 8. The CDR3 totals 15 residues. CDR3 sequence: CASSQQGGTNYGYTF. Written as DNA, the CDR3 is TGTGCCAGCTCCCAACAGGGGGGAACCAACTATGGCTACACCTTC.

J is TRBJ2-1 and V is TRBV24-1; 12 bases match TRBD2. Germline V gene sequence: CDR1 KGHDR, CDR2 SFDVKD. This CDR3 is built from 16 residues. Trimming at V came to 2 bases and at J to 7 bases, leaving 5 bases not matched to a gene. The CDR3 region is CATSDSSGGAGNEQFF. The CDR3 DNA reads as TGTGCCACCAGTGATTCTAGCGGGGGGGCCGGGAATGAGCAGTTCTTC.

In this sample, this clone turned up many times. This chain links TRBV6-5 with TRBJ1-1, with unresolved D. Per germline, CDR1 MNHEY and CDR2 SVGAGI. The CDR3 has 14 residues. V lost 6 bases, J lost 0 bases, and 11 bases lay in between. The CDR3 region is CASRNGGMNTEAFF. Here the CDR3 DNA reads TGTGCCAGCAGAAACGGCGGAATGAACACTGAAGCTTTCTTT.

J is TRBJ2-7 and V is TRBV6-2 or TRBV6-3; 9 bases map to TRBD1. The CDR3 is 14 amino acids. Germline CDR1 and CDR2: MNHEY and SVGEGT. V lost 4 bases, J lost 2 bases, and 3 bases stayed unmatched. CDR3 loop: CASSSTGGPYEQYF. The CDR3 DNA follows: TGTGCCAGCAGTTCGACAGGGGGGCCCTACGAGCAGTACTTC.

J is TRBJ1-5 and V is TRBV19; TRBD1 aligns across 9 bases. The CDR3 sequence is 17 residues long. Germline trimming cut 3 bases from V and 6 bases from J; bases unmatched to any gene: 12. The germline V gene has CDR1 LNHDA and CDR2 SQIVND (reference sequence). CDR3 in amino acids: CASSMNLGQGGIQPQHF. Here the CDR3 DNA reads TGTGCCAGTAGTATGAATTTGGGACAGGGAGGAATTCAGCCCCAGCATTTT.